The clone carrying this TCR beta chain came up a few times. Antigen unknown. The CDR3 is made up of 12 amino acids. CDR1 SNHLY and CDR2 FYNNEI come from the germline V gene. With 9 bases removed from V and 5 bases from J, the gap between germline ends came to 11 bases. During the collection period, no donor immune events like infections were recorded. The sample comes from a study of identifying expanded T cells in peripheral blood. Study-wide results and limits: Around 1.2 clones differed between technical replicates, versus approximately 16 and 20 over time.

Generated by immunoSEQ multiplex PCR, the TCRdb table keeps only in-frame clones and is missing some. The sample consists of 75,000 to 95,000 clones, 70% to 90% of them appearing once. This clonotype originated in a person between 18 and 75 years old in good health. V gene TRBV2 combines with J gene TRBJ1-5, with a possible D match to TRBD1 (5 bases). The sequencing sample was made of blood. The CDR3 sequence: CASAGSDQPQHF. CDR3 DNA: TGTGCCAGTGCAGGGTCTGATCAGCCCCAGCATTTT.